This T cell receptor (beta chain) was identified in a study of STAT3 mutations in large granular lymphocyte leukemia. Findings and limits, study-wide: At least one immunodominant TCR beta clonotype appeared in every T-cell large granular lymphocyte leukemia patient. All newly emerging clones after therapy were STAT3 wild type. Variable sampling intervals and differing treatment regimens complicated linking therapy response to TCR clonal burden changes.

A single count supports this clone. Its matching antigen is unknown. Generated by immunoSEQ multiplex PCR, the TCRdb table keeps only in-frame clones and is missing some. Of about 4,200 clones listed, over 80% are singletons. This CDR3 comprises 13 residues. Germline loops: CDR1 SEHNR, CDR2 FQNEAQ (reference sequence). V lost 3 bases to trimming and J lost 3 bases, with 9 bases between them. The sequenced material came from peripheral blood mononuclear cells. The clonotype was recovered from a boy aged 5-17 years with T-cell large granular lymphocyte leukemia. Some clones in this sample may be carry-over from other donors' samples. The chain carries TRBV7-9 and TRBJ2-7; tentatively, D is TRBD1 (5 bases). The CDR3 bases are TGTGCCAGCAGCTTTCCAGGGCTCTACGAGCAGTACTTC. Translating it yields CASSFPGLYEQYF.